These T cell receptor beta chains were read from a single sample in a study of beta chain features in type 1 diabetes. Here immunoSEQ multiplex PCR was the method, and the copy in TCRdb shows in-frame clones only, minus some. The data contain 300,000 to 350,000 clones, roughly 9% of them seen just once; the ten biggest clones take up roughly 1%. Sequenced input: central memory CD4+ T cells from blood. The receptor set was obtained from a man younger than 45 with type 1 diabetes. The CDR3 runs from the conserved cysteine through the conserved F or W. A D gene is named only where the DNA matches it firmly. Clone size is stated in some rows and not others, as once, few, many or a class when expanded.

d_call clone_size cdr3_length j_call v_call cdr3_aa cdr3_nt
TRBD1 few 16 TRBJ1-4 TRBV4-3 CASSQLTGGSGEKLFF TGCGCCAGCAGCCAACTCACAGGGGGCTCTGGGGAAAAACTGTTTTTT
. few 14 TRBJ2-3 TRBV2 CASQRTVSTDTQYF TGTGCCAGCCAAAGGACAGTGAGCACAGATACGCAGTATTTT
. . 11 TRBJ2-5 TRBV20-1 CSASPGQTQYF TGCAGTGCTAGCCCGGGGCAAACCCAGTACTTC
. . 14 TRBJ2-6 TRBV10-3 CAIGSDSGANVLTF TGTGCCATCGGGTCAGACTCTGGGGCCAACGTCCTGACTTTC
TRBD2 . 16 TRBJ2-1 TRBV5-1 CASSLAGTSGYNEQFF TGCGCCAGCAGCTTGGCAGGGACTAGCGGGTACAATGAGCAGTTCTTC
TRBD1 . 11 TRBJ2-7 TRBV20-1 CSAPQDRVALF TGCAGTGCTCCCCAGGACAGGGTAGCCCTATTC
TRBD1 many 17 TRBJ2-6 TRBV2 CASSRQGRSSGANVLTF TGTGCCAGCAGTAGACAGGGAAGAAGCTCTGGGGCCAACGTCCTGACTTTC
TRBD1 . 15 TRBJ1-2 TRBV6-5 CASSRGGQPNYGYTF TGTGCCAGCAGTAGAGGGGGACAGCCTAACTATGGCTACACCTTC
TRBD2 . 14 TRBJ2-3 TRBV6-1 CASSPGLERDTQYF TGTGCCAGCAGTCCGGGACTAGAAAGAGATACGCAGTATTTT
. . 16 TRBJ1-2 TRBV7-2 CASSLNRITSNYGYTF TGTGCCAGCAGCTTAAATCGGATCACCTCTAACTATGGCTACACCTTC
. . 13 TRBJ2-5 TRBV28 CASSFPGDETQYF TGTGCCAGCAGTTTCCCGGGGGACGAGACCCAGTACTTC
TRBD2 few 15 TRBJ2-5 TRBV9 CASSPGLAGPPLQYF TGTGCCAGCAGCCCAGGACTAGCGGGCCCACCCCTCCAGTACTTC
. many 18 TRBJ1-1 TRBV4-1 CASSQDGADTTLGTEAFF TGCGCCAGCAGCCAAGACGGGGCAGATACCACTTTAGGCACTGAAGCTTTCTTT
TRBD2 . 15 TRBJ2-7 TRBV6-5 CASVAGGPSAYEQYF TGTGCCAGCGTAGCGGGGGGGCCCTCTGCCTACGAGCAGTACTTC
TRBD1 . 15 TRBJ1-1 TRBV7-2 CASSASGGWDTEAFF TGTGCCAGCAGCGCCTCAGGGGGCTGGGACACTGAAGCTTTCTTT
. . 14 TRBJ1-6 TRBV11-2 CASSSDGHNSPLHF TGTGCCAGCAGCAGCGATGGGCATAATTCACCCCTCCACTTT
. . 14 TRBJ2-1 TRBV12-5 CASFRGSSYNEQFF TGTGCTAGTTTCCGGGGCAGCTCCTACAATGAGCAGTTCTTC
. few 11 TRBJ2-7 TRBV2 CASSEGYEQYF TGTGCCAGCAGTGAAGGGTACGAGCAGTACTTC
. many 14 TRBJ2-1 TRBV19 CASNDPPSYNEQFF TGTGCCAGTAATGATCCCCCTTCCTACAATGAGCAGTTCTTC
. . 15 TRBJ2-2 TRBV7-2 CASSLAGGYTGELFF TGTGCCAGCAGCTTAGCGGGGGGATACACCGGGGAGCTGTTTTTT
TRBD1 . 12 TRBJ1-1 TRBV28 CASWTGDTEAFF TGTGCCAGCTGGACAGGGGACACTGAAGCTTTCTTT
TRBD2 . 18 TRBJ2-4 TRBV15 CAAGTSGGETLAKNIQYF TGTGCCGCGGGGACTAGCGGGGGGGAAACCCTAGCCAAAAACATTCAGTACTTC
TRBD2 . 16 TRBJ2-5 TRBV9 CASSLGLAGSAETQYF TGTGCCAGCAGCTTAGGGCTAGCGGGGTCCGCGGAGACCCAGTACTTC
. many 12 TRBJ2-7 TRBV29-1 CSVARGNDEQYF TGCAGCGTTGCTAGGGGCAACGACGAGCAGTACTTC
. few 12 TRBJ2-1 TRBV5-6 CASGYFGGVWFF TGTGCCAGCGGATATTTCGGAGGGGTTTGGTTCTTC
. many 12 TRBJ2-1 TRBV10-2 CASRGTRGEQFF TGCGCCAGCAGGGGGACGCGAGGTGAGCAGTTCTTC
TRBD1 few 17 TRBJ1-2 TRBV4-3 CASSQASGQGGLYGYTF TGCGCCAGCAGCCAAGCCTCCGGACAGGGGGGGCTCTATGGCTACACCTTC
TRBD2 few 16 TRBJ2-3 TRBV19 CASSTPGLAGADTQYF TGTGCCAGTAGTACCCCGGGACTAGCTGGCGCAGATACGCAGTATTTT